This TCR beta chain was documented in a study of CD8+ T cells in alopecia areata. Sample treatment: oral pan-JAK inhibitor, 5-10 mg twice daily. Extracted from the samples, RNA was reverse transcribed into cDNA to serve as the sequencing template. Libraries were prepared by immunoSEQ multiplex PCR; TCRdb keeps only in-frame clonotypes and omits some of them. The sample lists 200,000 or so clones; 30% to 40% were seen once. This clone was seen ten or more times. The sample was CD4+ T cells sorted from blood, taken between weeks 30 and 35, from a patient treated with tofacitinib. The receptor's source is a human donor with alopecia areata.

CDR3 sequence: CASSHHPGTGHAMWEQYF. The CDR3, as DNA: TGCGCCAGCAGTCACCACCCCGGGACAGGCCATGCGATGTGGGAGCAGTACTTC. This chain joins TRBV23-1 and TRBJ2-7; 8 nucleotides line up with TRBD1. TRBV23-1 is marked as an open reading frame, function uncertain. The ends lost 3 bases at V and 7 bases at J; junction bases unmatched: 20. This CDR3 comprises 18 residues.